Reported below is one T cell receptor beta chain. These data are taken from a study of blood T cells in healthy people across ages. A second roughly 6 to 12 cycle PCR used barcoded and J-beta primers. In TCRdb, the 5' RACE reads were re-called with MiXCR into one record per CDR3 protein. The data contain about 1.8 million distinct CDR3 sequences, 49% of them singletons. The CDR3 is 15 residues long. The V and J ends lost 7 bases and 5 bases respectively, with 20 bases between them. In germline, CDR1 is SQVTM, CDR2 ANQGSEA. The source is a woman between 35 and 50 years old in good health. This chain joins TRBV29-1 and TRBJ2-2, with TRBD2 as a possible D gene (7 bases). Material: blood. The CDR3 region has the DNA TGCAGCGCTGGGGGGGGGGCCCAGGGAACCGGGGAGCTGTTTTTT. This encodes CSAGGGAQGTGELFF.